These T cell receptor beta chains were read from a single sample in a study of metastatic and nonmetastatic thyroid tumors. MiXCR re-clonotyped the PCR reads for TCRdb. The profile shows approximately 13,000 clones, approximately 12% of them singletons. Sequencing was carried out using blood. Every receptor here comes from a female donor with papillary thyroid cancer or a benign thyroid nodule (not recorded which). Some clones in this sample may be carry-over from other donors' samples. Each CDR3 is given with its conserved first and last residue. Size values are once, few and many counts, or a class for expanded clones, and some rows have none.

cdr3_length clone_size j_call v_call cdr3_aa
14 many TRBJ1-4 TRBV28 CASREGAGSRKLFF
15 few TRBJ1-2 TRBV2 CASSEDGQGTYGYTF
14 medium-sized TRBJ1-5 TRBV6-1 CASSPADGNQPQHF
13 medium-sized TRBJ1-2 TRBV6-5 CASSYSTGFGYTF
13 medium-sized TRBJ2-7 TRBV20-1 CSARGLAGYEQYF
13 few TRBJ2-2 TRBV6-1 CASIGMSTWELFF
13 medium-sized TRBJ2-7 TRBV19 CASSIEPRDEQYF
15 - TRBJ2-5 TRBV6-1 CASSFMGLHSGTKYF
13 many TRBJ1-5 TRBV29-1 CSVALNEDQPQHF
14 - TRBJ1-1 TRBV20-1 CSARGGAWHTEAFF
14 medium-sized TRBJ2-7 TRBV6-1 CASSAGQGWNEQYF
15 many TRBJ2-5 TRBV4-2 CASSQGRGDQETQYF
12 few TRBJ1-1 TRBV12-3/TRBV12-4 CASSLATTEAFF
14 many TRBJ2-3 TRBV5-1 CASSLGGSTDTQYF
16 medium-sized TRBJ1-2 TRBV12-3/TRBV12-4 CASSPRFATEGYGYTF
12 few TRBJ2-7 TRBV6-1 CASGEFSPGQYF
15 many TRBJ2-1 TRBV11-3 CASSATQDPYNEQFF
15 many TRBJ2-2 TRBV18 CASGKGRTNTGELFF
15 few TRBJ1-2 TRBV27 CASRETPSGSYGYTF
12 many TRBJ2-4 TRBV7-3 CASSLRRPPSFF
14 many TRBJ1-5 TRBV20-1 CSARAQVSNQPQHF
13 few TRBJ1-2 TRBV2 CASSELNIHGYTF
17 many TRBJ2-3 TRBV4-2 CASSPRPTQAGGDTQYF
14 many TRBJ1-1 TRBV19 CASSQSRGWTEAFF
14 - TRBJ2-7 TRBV25-1 CASSFWGVSYEQYF
12 - TRBJ1-4 TRBV14 CASNRRREKLFF
15 many TRBJ2-2 TRBV3-1 CASSRDRRGTGELFF
16 - TRBJ2-5 TRBV20-1 CSARHRGATTQETKYF
15 many TRBJ1-2 TRBV7-9 CASTGGLELSYGYTF
14 medium-sized TRBJ2-7 TRBV12-3/TRBV12-4 CASTSDSRLYEQYF
12 few TRBJ1-2 TRBV20-1 CSARGGVGWGTF
12 few TRBJ1-3 TRBV12-5 CASGLVENTIYF
14 many TRBJ2-1 TRBV20-1 CSASGGAPSNEQFF
16 many TRBJ2-3 TRBV5-8 CASSSTVTEGTDTQYF
14 many TRBJ2-7 TRBV20-1 CSARGLAEPYEQYF
14 medium-sized TRBJ2-3 TRBV12-3/TRBV12-4 CASSFWSDTDTQYF
13 few TRBJ1-2 TRBV6-1 CASSLGSLYGYDF
11 large TRBJ2-1 TRBV20-1 CSAFKFNEQFF
13 medium-sized TRBJ2-1 TRBV24-1 CATSDIAVNEQFF
14 many TRBJ1-4 TRBV19 CASRQGNHNEKLFF
16 medium-sized TRBJ2-1 TRBV28 CASSSVTGTSPLEQFF
14 medium-sized TRBJ2-7 TRBV19 CASRHPGQGDEQYF
15 many TRBJ1-3 TRBV5-1 CASSLVPDVGNTIYF
15 few TRBJ1-2 TRBV2 CVSSENPDPGYGYTF
14 many TRBJ2-5 TRBV20-1 CSARESSAWETQYF
17 many TRBJ1-1 TRBV25-1 CASSANRGTGEAREASF
17 many TRBJ1-5 TRBV6-1 CASSERLGQYSNQPQHF
19 many TRBJ2-1 TRBV4-2 CASSQDITSGRKGDNEQFF
16 many TRBJ1-1 TRBV18 CASSSLPPTMNTEAFF
15 many TRBJ2-1 TRBV18 CASSPPGLEGGEQFF
15 many TRBJ2-5 TRBV7-9 CASSSHQRNQETQYF
12 medium-sized TRBJ1-1 TRBV6-2/TRBV6-3 CATHRENTEAFF
15 many TRBJ2-5 TRBV2 CASSAFRAAQETQYF
12 medium-sized TRBJ2-7 TRBV6-1 CASGGRAHEQYF
16 - TRBJ2-2 TRBV5-1 CASSLQAGGSTGELFF
19 many TRBJ2-7 TRBV7-9 CATKADGPGTSGGSDEQYF
15 many TRBJ2-1 TRBV7-9 CASSLGREEINEQFF
15 medium-sized TRBJ1-6 TRBV10-3 CAISHLDRVNSPLHF
14 many TRBJ2-5 TRBV6-2/TRBV6-3 CASSYGGNQETQYF
11 once TRBJ2-7 TRBV20-1 CSARDGREQYF